These 7 T cell receptor beta chains came from one sample sequenced in a study of blood T cell repertoires in COVID-19. Only in-frame clones appear in the TCRdb table, and some are missing; sequencing was by immunoSEQ multiplex PCR. This sample has some 300,000 clones, with about 90% found just once. The sample taken for sequencing was PBMCs or T cells enriched from blood (not recorded which). These receptors all come from a woman aged 45 to 65 who had been exposed to COVID-19.

The chain uses TRBV5-1 and TRBJ2-3; 15 bases line up with TRBD2. V was pared by 3 bases and J by 5 bases, with 1 base of the junction left unmatched. The CDR3 is 15 residues long. Germline CDR1 reads SGHRS; CDR2 reads YFSETQ. The CDR3 DNA reads TGCGCCAGCAGCTGGACTAGCGGGGGGGTAGATACGCAGTATTTT. Amino acids: CASSWTSGGVDTQYF.

V is TRBV28 and J is TRBJ1-2; 9 positions agree with TRBD1. The CDR3 has 15 amino acids. Germline V gives CDR1 MDHEN, CDR2 SYDVKM. Trimming cost V 6 bases and J 2 bases; bases outside gene matches: 7. The CDR3 loop reads CASRLQGASNYGYTF. CDR3 DNA sequence: TGTGCCAGCAGACTACAGGGGGCCTCAAACTATGGCTACACCTTC.

This clone was counted between two and nine times. The V and J genes are TRBV2 and TRBJ1-2; no clear D gene. Germline V gives CDR1 SNHLY, CDR2 FYNNEI. This CDR3 is 12 amino acids long. Between the trimmed V and J ends, which lost 8 bases and 1 base, there was a span of 8 bases. CDR3 sequence: CASFRVNYGYTF. The CDR3 DNA reads TGTGCCAGCTTCCGGGTTAACTATGGCTACACCTTC.

This clone was recorded once. The rearrangement links TRBV7-5 to TRBJ1-4. TRBV7-5 is reported as a pseudogene. The CDR3 has 10 amino acids. The CDR3, as DNA: TGTGCCAGTCGGGGAGAAAAACTGTTTTTT. Amino acid sequence: CASRGEKLFF.

This rearrangement joins TRBV6-5 to TRBJ1-3; D remains ambiguous. From germline, CDR1 is MNHEY and CDR2 SVGAGI. The CDR3 sequence is 15 residues long. V was pared by 5 bases and J by 6 bases, with 17 bases between. The chain's CDR3 is CASSQAGSGKNTIYF. CDR3 bases: TGTGCCAGCAGTCAGGCGGGGTCGGGCAAAAACACCATATATTTT.

The chain is built from TRBV4-1 and TRBJ1-5; D call uncertain. This CDR3 spans 15 amino acids. CDR1 is MGHRA, CDR2 YSYEKL, per germline. Deletions cut 6 bases from V and 1 base from J, with 13 bases between. The CDR3 loop reads CASSQTAASNQPQHF. In DNA form, the CDR3 reads TGCGCCAGCAGTCAGACGGCAGCGAGCAATCAGCCCCAGCATTTT.

This chain's CDR3 is CASSGQGPNSPLHF. As DNA, the CDR3 is TGTGCCAGCAGTGGGCAGGGTCCTAATTCACCCCTCCACTTT. This chain links TRBV2 with TRBJ1-6, with D perhaps TRBD1 (5 bases). V lost 4 bases and J 6 bases, leaving 10 bases between the germline ends. The CDR3 consists of 14 residues. CDR1 is SNHLY, CDR2 FYNNEI, per germline.